This T cell receptor beta chain was sequenced in a study of OX40 agonist ivuxolimab in advanced cancers. Concerning this clone: Its specificity is unknown.

Germline-derived CDR1 and CDR2 are MNHNY and SVGAGI (reference sequence). V dropped 10 bases and J dropped 4; count of bases not matched to a gene: 7. The CDR3 contains 13 residues. General study points: Expanded clones were, on average, more numerous in CD8+ T cells than in CD4+. Among the lowest peripheral clonal expansion occurred in 0.1-3.0 mg/kg partial responders.

Assay: immunoSEQ multiplex PCR; the TCRdb copy retains only in-frame clones and omits some. The sample yields some 58,000 clones, around 93% seen once. Autoimmune disease history or systemic immunosuppression was exclusionary. The clonotype originates from an adult with an advanced solid tumor such as melanoma, head and neck, liver or kidney cancer. This rearrangement joins TRBV6-6 to TRBJ2-3; 8 bases fit TRBD1. Sequencing was performed on CD4+ or CD8+ T cells sorted from blood, taken in a trial of the OX40 agonist ivuxolimab. The CDR3 sequence is CAIGQGGSDTQYF. Written as DNA, the CDR3 is TGTGCCATCGGACAGGGCGGGTCAGATACGCAGTATTTT.